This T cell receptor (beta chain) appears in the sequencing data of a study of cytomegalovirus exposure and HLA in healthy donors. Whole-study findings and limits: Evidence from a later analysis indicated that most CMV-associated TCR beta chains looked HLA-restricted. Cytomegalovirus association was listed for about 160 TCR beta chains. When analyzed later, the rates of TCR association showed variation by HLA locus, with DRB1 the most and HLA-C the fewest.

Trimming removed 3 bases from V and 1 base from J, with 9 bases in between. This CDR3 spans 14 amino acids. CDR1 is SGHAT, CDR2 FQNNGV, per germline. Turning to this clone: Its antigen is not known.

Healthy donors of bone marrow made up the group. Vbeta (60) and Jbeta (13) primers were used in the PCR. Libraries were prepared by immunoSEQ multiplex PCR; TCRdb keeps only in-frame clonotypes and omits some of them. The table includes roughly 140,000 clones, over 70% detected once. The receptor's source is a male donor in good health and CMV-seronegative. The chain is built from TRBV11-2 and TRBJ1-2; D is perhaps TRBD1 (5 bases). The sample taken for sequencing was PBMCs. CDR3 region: CASSFAQVNYGYTF. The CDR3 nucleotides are TGTGCCAGCAGCTTCGCACAGGTTAACTATGGCTACACCTTC.